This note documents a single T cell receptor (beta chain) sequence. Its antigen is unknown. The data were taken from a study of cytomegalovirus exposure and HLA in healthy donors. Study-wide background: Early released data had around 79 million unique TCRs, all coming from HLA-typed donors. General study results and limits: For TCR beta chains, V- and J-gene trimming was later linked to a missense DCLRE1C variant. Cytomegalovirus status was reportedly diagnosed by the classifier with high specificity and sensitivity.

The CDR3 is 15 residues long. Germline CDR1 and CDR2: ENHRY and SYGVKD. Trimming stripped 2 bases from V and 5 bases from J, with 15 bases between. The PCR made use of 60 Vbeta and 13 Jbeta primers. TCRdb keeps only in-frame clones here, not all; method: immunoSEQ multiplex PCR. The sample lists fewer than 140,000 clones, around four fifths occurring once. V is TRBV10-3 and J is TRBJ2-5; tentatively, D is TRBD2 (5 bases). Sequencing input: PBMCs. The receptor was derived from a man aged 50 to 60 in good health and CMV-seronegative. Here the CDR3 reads CAISEPGVVGETQYF. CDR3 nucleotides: TGTGCCATCAGTGAGCCCGGGGTGGTTGGGGAGACCCAGTACTTC.